The text below deals with one TCR beta chain. Given a much more abundant clone one base away, this may be a read error. Amplified TCR beta CDR3 regions came from RNA transcripts. The HTBI set primed first-round TCR CDR3 RT-PCR. One entry per CDR3 protein results from TCRdb running MiXCR on the multiplex PCR reads. The profile shows about 500,000 distinct CDR3 sequences, 15% to 20% of them singletons. The data belong to a study of T cells in Graves' hyperthyroidism and ophthalmopathy. Ophthalmopathy cases met thresholds of Clinical Activity Score at least 3, NOSPECS grade at least 4 and duration under 3 months. Germline CDR1 SGHAT, CDR2 FQNNGV. This CDR3 comprises 15 residues.

The receptor was isolated from a young woman with Graves' ophthalmopathy. Input material: blood. This chain links TRBV11-2 with TRBJ2-3; 12 nucleotides align to TRBD2. The CDR3 DNA is TGCGACAGCAGGTTACTAGCGGGAGGTACAGATACGCAGTATTTT. Translated, it gives CDSRLLAGGTDTQYF. Full variable domain (remainder filled in from reference TRBV11-2 and TRBJ2-3): EAGVAQSPRYKIIEKRQSVAFWCNPISGHATLYWYQQILGQGPKLLIQFQNNGVVDDSQLPKDRFSAERLKGVDSTLKIQPAKLEDSAVYLCDSRLLAGGTDTQYFGPGTRLTVL.